The 11 T cell receptor beta chains in this list originate from one sample, sequenced in a study of cytomegalovirus exposure and HLA in healthy donors. The protocol was immunoSEQ multiplex PCR, while the TCRdb copy is restricted to in-frame clones and leaves out a portion. The data contain roughly 280,000 clones, about 86% of them seen just once; the ten biggest clones take up over 0.95%. The source material was PBMCs. The receptor source for this set is a woman aged 18-29 years in good health and CMV-seronegative.

The rearrangement uses TRBV10-1 and TRBJ2-7, with TRBD1 identical over 7 bases. CDR1 is WNHNN and CDR2 is SYGVQD in the germline V gene (reference sequence). The CDR3 runs to 14 residues. After removal of 6 bases from V and 3 bases from J, the junction contained 8 bases not matched to a gene. The CDR3 protein is CASRRDSDSYEQYF. CDR3 in DNA: TGCGCCAGCAGGAGGGACAGCGATAGCTACGAGCAGTACTTC.

This clone has just one count. The rearrangement links TRBV4-3 to TRBJ1-2, with 12 nucleotides matching TRBD1. CDR1 and CDR2 from the germline V gene are LGHNA and YSLEER. The CDR3 runs to 15 residues. V shed 0 bases, J shed 7 bases, and the junction held 3 bases outside the gene matches. This CDR3 is CASSQDGTGGRGYTF. For the CDR3, the DNA is TGCGCCAGCAGCCAAGATGGGACAGGGGGCCGTGGCTACACCTTC.

The genes are TRBV28 and TRBJ1-3; no firm D call. The germline V gene encodes CDR1 MDHEN and CDR2 SYDVKM. There are 15 residues in the CDR3. The V and J ends lost 2 bases and 0 bases respectively, with 8 bases between them. DNA for the CDR3: TGTGCCAGCAGTTTAGAACCGGTCTCTGGAAACACCATATATTTT. Residues: CASSLEPVSGNTIYF.

This chain uses TRBV2 with TRBJ2-1; D unclear. Germline lookup yields CDR1 SNHLY and CDR2 FYNNEI. The CDR3 covers 14 residues. V was shortened by 6 bases and J by 4 bases, with 13 bases between the two germline ends. The CDR3 sequence is CASRPPAVYNEQFF. CDR3 DNA: TGTGCCAGCAGACCTCCTGCGGTGTACAATGAGCAGTTCTTC.

The chain uses TRBV27 and TRBJ2-7; 7 nucleotides align to TRBD2. Germline CDR1 is MNHEY and CDR2 is SMNVEV (reference sequence). This CDR3 contains 13 residues. The V gene end was trimmed by 10 bases and the J gene end by 5 bases; junction bases not matched to a gene: 11. The CDR3 here is CATGGWRIHEQYF. For the CDR3, the DNA is TGTGCCACCGGGGGGTGGCGGATCCACGAGCAGTACTTC.

Concerning this clone: The junction does not match germline at one end; this may be a read error. V usage is TRBV11-3 and J usage is TRBJ2-7, with TRBD2 as a possible D gene (5 bases). The germline gives CDR1 SGHNT, CDR2 YENEEA. The CDR3 has 12 amino acids. The CDR3 sequence: CASSLPRRAVKF. The CDR3 nucleotides are TGTGCCAGCAGCTTACCTCGGCGGGCCGTGAAGTTC.

The gene calls are TRBV6-1 and TRBJ2-1, with 14 bases aligning to TRBD2. The germline V gene encodes CDR1 MNHNS and CDR2 SASEGT. This CDR3 spans 17 amino acids. The J segment lost 5 bases and the V segment lost 4 bases, leaving 7 bases of the junction unmatched. This CDR3 reads CASSGPATSGRDNEQFF. CDR3 nucleotide sequence: TGTGCCAGCAGTGGACCCGCGACTAGCGGGAGGGACAATGAGCAGTTCTTC.

This clone was detected once. The V gene is TRBV30, the J gene TRBJ1-5, with 8 bases lining up with TRBD1. Germline V lookup: CDR1 GTSNPN, CDR2 SVGIG (reference sequence). CDR3 size: 15 residues. J lost 3 bases, V lost 5 bases, and 9 bases had no gene match. The chain's CDR3 is CAWVTQGAANQPQHF. In nucleotides, the CDR3 is TGTGCCTGGGTTACGCAGGGGGCGGCCAATCAGCCCCAGCATTTT.

This clone has only one observation. The rearrangement links TRBV5-6 to TRBJ2-2; the D gene is possibly TRBD2 (6 bases). The CDR3 spans 14 residues. V shed 2 bases and J shed 4 bases, with 9 bases lying between them. Germline-derived CDR1 and CDR2 are SGHDT and YYEEEE. The DNA for the CDR3 is TGTGCCAGCAGCTTCGAGACTAGCACCGGGGAGCTGTTTTTT. Its translation: CASSFETSTGELFF.

This clone was seen a few times. Additional DNA sequences in this sample encode the identical CDR3. The chain couples TRBV2 to TRBJ2-7, with D unclear. V was pared by 6 bases and J by 1 base, with 4 bases between. This CDR3 has 11 residues. The germline V gene has CDR1 SNHLY and CDR2 FYNNEI. In DNA form, the CDR3 reads TGTGCCAGCAGAGCTTCCTACGAGCAGTACTTC. It specifies CASRASYEQYF.

The rearrangement links TRBV10-3 to TRBJ2-2; D gene unclear. The CDR3 runs to 16 residues. Trimming took off 3 bases at V and 0 bases at J, with 11 bases between the two ends. Per germline, CDR1 ENHRY and CDR2 SYGVKD. The CDR3 protein is CAISESNPTNTGELFF. In nucleotides, the CDR3 is TGTGCCATCAGTGAAAGCAACCCGACGAACACCGGGGAGCTGTTTTTT.